This T cell receptor (beta chain) was recorded in a study of shared clonotypes between healthy human individuals. General observations from the study: A handful of donors showed sharing of about 4.7% of naive CD4 clonotypes.

As for this clone: Its antigen is unknown.

The CDR3 sequence is 14 residues long. Trimming took 8 bases from V and 8 from J; bases not matched to a gene: 9. CDR1 and CDR2 from the germline V gene are SGHVS and FQNEAQ. At a deep level, the assay was run. Splitting of each subset's genomic DNA was done evenly across several immunoSEQ plates. The method was immunoSEQ multiplex PCR; TCRdb's version includes in-frame clones alone and lacks a portion of them. In the table there are over 400,000 clones, about 96% of which are singletons. Splitting the CD4+ cells yielded a CD45RA+ naive subset and a CD45RA-negative memory subset. The clonotype was recovered from a woman in her twenties or thirties in good health. Sequenced: naive CD4+ T cells sorted from blood. Subset noted: CD45RA+ positively selected. The chain joins TRBV7-8 to TRBJ1-4; TRBD1 matches 9 bases. The CDR3 loop reads CASRLTGGIEKLFF. In nucleotides, the CDR3 is TGTGCCAGCCGATTGACAGGGGGGATCGAAAAACTGTTTTTT. Full variable domain (missing parts from reference TRBV7-8 and TRBJ1-4): GAGVSQSPRYKVAKRGQDVALRCDPISGHVSLFWYQQALGQGPEFLTYFQNEAQLDKSGLPSDRFFAERPEGSVSTLKIQRTQQEDSAVYLCASRLTGGIEKLFFGSGTQLSVL.